Included here is one T cell receptor beta chain sequence, with context. Repertoires were generated with immunoSEQ multiplex PCR, while TCRdb's copy carries only in-frame clones and drops some. The table has 30,000 or so clones, 65% to 80% seen once. The sample is drawn from a study of OX40 agonist ivuxolimab in advanced cancers. The CDR3 has 16 residues. V was clipped by 0 bases and J by 0 bases; unmatched bases: 5. The germline gives CDR1 SGDLS, CDR2 YYNGEE. The specimen was CD4+ or CD8+ T cells sorted from blood, collected in a trial of the OX40 agonist ivuxolimab. This sequence joins TRBV9 and TRBJ2-7; 8 bases fit TRBD1. This sequence was found in an adult with an advanced solid tumor such as melanoma, head and neck, liver or kidney cancer. CDR3 amino acids: CASSVDQQGGSYEQYF. DNA of the CDR3: TGTGCCAGCAGCGTAGACCAACAGGGGGGCTCCTACGAGCAGTACTTC.